The clone carrying this T cell receptor beta chain was seen more than once but under ten times. The target antigen is unknown. Isolated RNA was reverse transcribed in full, so expressed TCRB transcripts were sequenced. The table came from immunoSEQ multiplex PCR; TCRdb's copy has only in-frame clones and leaves some out. The sample carries over 700,000 clones, roughly a sixth recorded once. This sample was included in a study of beta chain features in type 1 diabetes. This CDR3 has 14 residues. V was trimmed by 6 bases and J by 3 bases, leaving 15 bases between them. Germline values: CDR1 MNHEY, CDR2 SVGAGI. The study, taken as a whole, reports: Naive, central memory and Treg TCRB repertoires appeared more alike in patients than in healthy donors.

The sequencing sample was made of naive CD4+ T cells from blood. This rearrangement joins TRBV6-5 to TRBJ2-7, with TRBD1 as a possible D gene (5 bases). This TCR came from a woman under 30 in good health. Here the CDR3 reads CASRPGPGLYEQYF. The CDR3 bases are TGTGCCAGCAGACCAGGACCAGGGCTCTACGAGCAGTACTTC.